The rows below give T cell receptor beta chains drawn from one sample of a study of shared clonotypes between healthy human individuals. Measured with immunoSEQ multiplex PCR; TCRdb has only the in-frame clones, and not every one. The sample consists of millions of clones, about 95% of them appearing once. Sequencing used naive CD8+ T cells sorted from blood. The source is a man between 18 and 29 years old in good health. The CDR3 runs from the conserved cysteine through the conserved F or W. Some rows mark clone size as missing; the rest say once, few, many or name a class of expanded clone.

clone_size j_call v_call cdr3_aa
NA TRBJ1-1 TRBV20-1 CSIILNTEAFF
NA TRBJ2-2 TRBV6-6 CASSSPDRANTGELFF
NA TRBJ2-2 TRBV28 CATSGGGNTGELFF
NA TRBJ1-1 TRBV30 CAWSDPPGGNTEAFF
NA TRBJ1-1 TRBV11-1 CASSLGGGEAFF
NA TRBJ1-2 TRBV7-9 CASSTGTGDGYTF
NA TRBJ2-1 TRBV27 CASSLGSPKYNEQFF
few TRBJ1-6 TRBV23-1 CASSQGTGYSPLHF
NA TRBJ1-4 TRBV30 CAWSVQGELFF
NA TRBJ2-3 TRBV27 CASSFPGDTQYF